This TCR beta chain originates from a study of blood T cell repertoires in COVID-19 (dated by TCRdb to about 2020). At the level of the whole study: Collaborator samples came from the United States, Italy and Spain and covered acute and convalescent phases of COVID-19. The material from the prospective study consisted of cDNA or gDNA derived from T cells, B-cell-depleted T cells, or PBMCs. The dataset comprised deeply sampled blood TCRbeta repertoires from subjects exposed to, actively infected with, or recovered from COVID-19. The repertoires were released in a freely available public database meant as a resource for research on the immune response to SARS-CoV-2. Samples were obtained from the ongoing ImmuneRACE study (first 160 participants) and from 1,254 subjects provided by 6 global collaborators. The sample metadata nearly always contained a de-identified subject ID, COVID-19 status, age in years and sex. HLA class I and class II types, where available, came from metadata supplied by the sample provider rather than from assay-based typing. What the study reported, not specific to this receptor: The quantity of clinical and demographic metadata differed by source and by participant and was supplied without curation.

Unmatched junction bases come to 13, with V trimmed by 11 bases and J by 0 bases. Its CDR3 holds 16 amino acids, cysteine through phenylalanine. CDR3 DNA only is kept here, 48 bases in frame from base 1. CDR1 and CDR2 (MDHEN, SYDVKM) derive from the germline V gene. As for this clone: This receptor's antigen is unknown. The input lacks base qualities; no much larger clone sits a single base away.

Whole blood was collected in K2EDTA tubes by collaborating institutions according to the institutions' own protocols. For TCRbeta analysis, collaborator samples were shipped as frozen whole blood, as isolated PBMCs, or as DNA extracted from either sample type. TCRbeta CDR3 regions were amplified from genomic DNA using the immunoSEQ Assay, a bias-controlled multiplex PCR. The authors processed their data as follows. The number of nucleated cells in each sample was estimated by amplification of reference gene primers within the assay. Sequence reads were collapsed and filtered to measure the absolute abundance of every unique TCRbeta CDR3 rearrangement. For each sample, productive Simpson clonality was calculated as the square root of Simpson's diversity index over productive rearrangements. Imported from immuneACCESS, the table was reduced by TCRdb to in-frame sequences with V and J called. These copies leave out some clones; in studies compared against another copy, an unresolved V gene accounts for under half, and the cause of the remainder is not known. For V, J and clone size, that table is used; D and trimming come from the DNA. A total of 65,000 to 90,000 clones appear in this sample, around 69% of them only once. The ten largest clones take up about 17% of the sample.

The chain couples TRBV28 to TRBJ1-2; 9 junctional bases match TRBD1. This TCR derives from a man between 65 and 85 years old with active or convalescent COVID-19. The source material was peripheral blood. The bases are TGTGCCGCCCTGACGGGACAGGGAGGGTCTAACTATGGCTACACCTTC. Its protein reads: CAALTGQGGSNYGYTF.